The source of this TCR beta chain is a study of CD8+CD57+ T cells in acquired aplastic anemia (dated by TCRdb to 2016 to 2019). For context, the study as a whole: On average, sorted CD4+ and CD8+ cells yielded approximately 3 ug of extracted DNA, with a range of about 0.17 to 27.4 ug. A CD8+CD57+ expansion meant a frequency higher than the mean frequency seen in healthy subjects.

In regard to this clonotype: Its antigen specificity is not known. Qualities for individual bases were not recorded, and no much larger clone is one base off.

Study-wide conclusions, independent of this receptor: About 28 CD8+ CDR3 sequences were found in both patients and controls but appeared to be highly expressed in patients and within the immunodominant clones of the patients. No significant difference in CD8+ Simpson's diversity was found between patients and healthy controls (P=0.060).

The CDR3 numbers 15 residues from cysteine through phenylalanine. Of all the DNA, just the CDR3 is kept, 45 bases in frame from base 1. CDR1 is given as SEHNR and CDR2 as FQNEAQ, both from the germline V gene (reference sequence). Deletion took 1 base off V and 3 bases off J, with a span of 12 bases between the germline ends. The patients picked for sequencing were ones in whom flow cytometry had shown an expansion of CD8+CD57+ cells. Every patient had a diagnosis of severe acquired aplastic anemia based on International Study of Aplastic Anemia and Agranulocytosis and Camitta criteria. No patient had received any therapy when blood was sampled. The study deep-sequenced TCR repertoires of sorted CD4+ and CD8+ blood T cells from severe aplastic anemia patients and healthy subjects. Patients were enrolled under clinicaltrials.gov protocols 00001620, 01623167, 00001397, 00071045, 00081523 and 00961064 in the USA. Ficoll-Paque density gradient centrifugation was used to isolate peripheral blood mononuclear cells. Before DNA extraction, CD4+ and CD8+ T cells were sorted with FACS or magnetic beads.

Genomic DNA was used as template for profiling of TCR beta VDJ combinations and CDR3 sequences. An Illumina HiSeq 2000 was the platform used for TCR repertoire sequencing. In the authors' own workflow: TRBV/TRBJ rearrangement plots, CDR3 size and DJ length profiles, and Simpson's diversity index were used to assess repertoires. The immunodominant clone was defined as the most abundant DNA sequence in deep sequencing data. CDR3 amino acid sequences were screened for sharing across subjects and were compared with published repertoires and the VDJdb database. Using fastp trimming at Q25 and MiXCR clonotype assembly, TCRdb reanalyzed the public sequencing data and kept in-frame beta chains. Each CDR3 protein appears once, grouped with its most common genes and DNA. TCRdb, not the authors, supplied the V and J calls. The sample table lists about 290,000 distinct CDR3 sequences, about three fifths of them with a count of one. Around 1.3% of the sample rests with the top ten.

The V and J genes are TRBV7-9 and TRBJ2-5; TRBD2 is a weak D gene call, 6 bases matching. Sequencing used sorted CD4+, CD8+, or CD8+CD57+ T cells (not recorded which) from PBMCs. This receptor was identified in a human donor with aplastic anemia. The bases read TGTGCCAGCAGCTTAGGGGGAGGTTTCGAAGAGACCCAGTACTTC. Its protein reads: CASSLGGGFEETQYF.